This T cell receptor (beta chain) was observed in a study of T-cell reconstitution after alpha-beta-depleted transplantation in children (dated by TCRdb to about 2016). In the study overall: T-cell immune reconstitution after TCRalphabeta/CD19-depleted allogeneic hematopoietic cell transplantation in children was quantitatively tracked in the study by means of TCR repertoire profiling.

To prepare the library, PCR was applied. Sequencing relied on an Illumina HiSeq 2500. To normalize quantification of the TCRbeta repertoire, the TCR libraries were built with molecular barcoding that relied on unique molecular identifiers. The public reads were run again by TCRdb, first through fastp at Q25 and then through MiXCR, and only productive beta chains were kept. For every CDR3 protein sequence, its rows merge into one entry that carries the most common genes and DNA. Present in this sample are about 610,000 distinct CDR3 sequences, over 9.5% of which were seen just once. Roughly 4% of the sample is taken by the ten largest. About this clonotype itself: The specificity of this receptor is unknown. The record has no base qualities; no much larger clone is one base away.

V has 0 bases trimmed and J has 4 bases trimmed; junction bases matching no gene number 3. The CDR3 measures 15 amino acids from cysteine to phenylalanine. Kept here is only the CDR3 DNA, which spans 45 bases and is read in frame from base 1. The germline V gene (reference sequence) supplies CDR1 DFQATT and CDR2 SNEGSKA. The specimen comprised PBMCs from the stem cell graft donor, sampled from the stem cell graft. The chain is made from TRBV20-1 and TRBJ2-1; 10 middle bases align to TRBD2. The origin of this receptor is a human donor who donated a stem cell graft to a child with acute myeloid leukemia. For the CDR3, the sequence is CSARDTSGTYNEQFF. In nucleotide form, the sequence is TGCAGTGCTAGAGATACTAGCGGGACTTACAATGAGCAGTTCTTC.